These T cell receptor beta chains were read from a single sample in a study of blood T cell repertoires in COVID-19. Clones were sequenced by immunoSEQ multiplex PCR, and TCRdb holds only the in-frame ones, with some missing. The sample holds about 130,000 clones, around 86% seen once. Sequencing was performed on peripheral blood. Receptor source: a man aged 35-49 years with active or convalescent COVID-19. The CDR3 runs from the conserved cysteine through the conserved F or W. The order of the fields is J gene, D gene, CDR3 length, V gene, CDR3 protein. D genes are given only for firm matches.

J: TRBJ2-5
D: TRBD2
length: 14
V: TRBV10-2
CDR3: CASSVSGGEETQYF

J: TRBJ1-2
D: NA
length: 14
V: TRBV24-1
CDR3: CATSDADRGYGYTF

J: TRBJ1-1
D: NA
length: 15
V: TRBV5-6
CDR3: CASSLVLQVNTEAFF

J: TRBJ1-5
D: TRBD1
length: 15
V: TRBV6-1
CDR3: CASSEGQGMGQPQHF

J: TRBJ1-4
D: TRBD1
length: 19
V: TRBV27
CDR3: CASSGGTGGARATNEKLFF

J: TRBJ1-6
D: TRBD1
length: 16
V: TRBV6-6
CDR3: CASRPGQGSYNSPLHF

J: TRBJ1-4
D: NA
length: 15
V: TRBV7-9
CDR3: CASSPRVQYNEKLFF

J: TRBJ2-7
D: NA
length: 15
V: TRBV5-6
CDR3: CASSLVSGGSYEQYF

J: TRBJ2-7
D: TRBD2
length: 15
V: TRBV24-1
CDR3: CATSDGSGPTYEQYF

J: TRBJ1-2
D: NA
length: 15
V: TRBV10-3
CDR3: CAISEKDTGYYGYTF

J: TRBJ2-1
D: TRBD1
length: 14
V: TRBV6-4
CDR3: CASSDSTGGNEQFF

J: TRBJ2-7
D: TRBD2
length: 15
V: TRBV2
CDR3: CASRTSGGAPYEQYF

J: TRBJ2-1
D: TRBD2
length: 15
V: TRBV7-2
CDR3: CASSLAAGVYNEQFF

J: TRBJ2-1
D: TRBD2
length: 18
V: TRBV14
CDR3: CASSQVTSGGRTNNEQFF

J: TRBJ2-3
D: TRBD1
length: 14
V: TRBV5-4
CDR3: CASSPDRAADTQYF

J: TRBJ1-1
D: NA
length: 14
V: TRBV30
CDR3: CAWSHFGSGTEAFF

J: TRBJ2-5
D: NA
length: 17
V: TRBV6-6
CDR3: CASSRMAQGGFQETQYF

J: TRBJ2-1
D: NA
length: 13
V: TRBV5-1
CDR3: CASSRQFYNEQFF

J: TRBJ2-4
D: TRBD1
length: 16
V: TRBV18
CDR3: CASSPGQGIAKNIQYF

J: TRBJ1-1
D: NA
length: 15
V: TRBV7-2
CDR3: CASSLMSGSDTEAFF

J: TRBJ2-2
D: TRBD2
length: 17
V: TRBV19
CDR3: CASSMSGLAGTTGELFF

J: TRBJ2-7
D: NA
length: 16
V: TRBV6-6
CDR3: CASSYSGRDSTYEQYF

J: TRBJ2-5
D: NA
length: 15
V: TRBV5-4
CDR3: CASSLVGGGHETQYF

J: TRBJ1-2
D: NA
length: 14
V: TRBV10-3
CDR3: CAISAIRAEGGYTF

J: TRBJ2-2
D: NA
length: 15
V: TRBV11-2
CDR3: CASSRLRGPLGELFF

J: TRBJ2-2
D: TRBD1
length: 16
V: TRBV6-2/TRBV6-3
CDR3: CASSYPWTGYTGELFF

J: TRBJ2-5
D: NA
length: 14
V: TRBV10-3
CDR3: CAISAGPGRETQYF

J: TRBJ2-7
D: NA
length: 13
V: TRBV19
CDR3: CASSIDLPGEQYF

J: TRBJ2-5
D: TRBD1
length: 16
V: TRBV7-2
CDR3: CASSLFGQGAFGTQYF

J: TRBJ1-4
D: NA
length: 16
V: TRBV5-1
CDR3: CASSLGDTPVFEKLFF

J: TRBJ2-2
D: NA
length: 14
V: TRBV25-1
CDR3: CASSEGGNTGELFF

J: TRBJ1-3
D: NA
length: 15
V: TRBV14
CDR3: CASSQDSGVGNTIYF

J: TRBJ2-7
D: NA
length: 13
V: TRBV28
CDR3: CASRDSSSYEQYF

J: TRBJ1-1
D: NA
length: 13
V: TRBV10-3
CDR3: CAISGTENTEAFF

J: TRBJ2-5
D: NA
length: 15
V: TRBV19
CDR3: CASSIGGGLQETQYF

J: TRBJ2-7
D: TRBD1
length: 15
V: TRBV11-2
CDR3: CASSLTGQGSNEQYF

J: TRBJ2-5
D: TRBD2
length: 16
V: TRBV19
CDR3: CASSMGLAGGQETQYF

J: TRBJ2-7
D: NA
length: 12
V: TRBV11-2
CDR3: CASSLGAYEQYF

J: TRBJ1-1
D: NA
length: 15
V: TRBV21-1
CDR3: CASSRRQGGSTEAFF

J: TRBJ2-7
D: NA
length: 12
V: TRBV14
CDR3: CASSQSPVEQYF

J: TRBJ1-1
D: TRBD1
length: 16
V: TRBV5-1
CDR3: CASSFQAGGERTEAFF

J: TRBJ2-5
D: NA
length: 14
V: TRBV5-5
CDR3: CASSLASEGETQYF

J: TRBJ1-1
D: TRBD1
length: 12
V: TRBV12-3/TRBV12-4
CDR3: CASSRRTGRPFF

J: TRBJ1-5
D: NA
length: 16
V: TRBV27
CDR3: CASSSWGRGQNQPQHF

J: TRBJ1-4
D: TRBD1
length: 15
V: TRBV2
CDR3: CASSYGGQGNEKLFF

J: TRBJ1-1
D: NA
length: 11
V: TRBV12-3/TRBV12-4
CDR3: CASSLQGAAFF

J: TRBJ2-3
D: NA
length: 15
V: TRBV7-2
CDR3: CASSLRGPKKDTQYF

J: TRBJ1-1
D: TRBD1
length: 14
V: TRBV28
CDR3: CASSLNRGTTEAFF

J: TRBJ2-1
D: NA
length: 15
V: TRBV9
CDR3: CASSVESRIRNEQFF

J: TRBJ2-5
D: NA
length: 15
V: TRBV5-1
CDR3: CASSLTGEIQETQYF

J: TRBJ2-7
D: NA
length: 15
V: TRBV9
CDR3: CASSVDAERTYEQYF

J: TRBJ2-1
D: TRBD2
length: 13
V: TRBV6-5
CDR3: CASKRGGKDEQFF

J: TRBJ1-6
D: NA
length: 13
V: TRBV12-3/TRBV12-4
CDR3: CASTLTLQSSLHF

J: TRBJ1-5
D: TRBD1
length: 13
V: TRBV30
CDR3: CAWSRQGRQPQHF